This T cell receptor (beta chain) is drawn from a study of monozygotic twins with inflammatory bowel disease. Study-wide results and limits: Added variability in patient repertoires may stem from differing immunosuppressive treatments.

CDR1 SGHTA and CDR2 FQGNSA come from the germline V gene. The CDR3 extends over 12 amino acids. Following a re-call of the 5' RACE reads, TCRdb has one entry per CDR3 protein and lacks DNA. The sample table includes approximately 400,000 distinct CDR3 sequences. Note on this clonotype: Its antigen remains unidentified.

The specimen sequenced was blood. The TCR sequence derives from a human donor with ulcerative colitis or Crohn's disease, or a healthy co-twin of an affected twin (not recorded which). The chain is built from TRBV7-2 and TRBJ1-4; TCRdb's D call, TRBD1, is unchecked because there is no DNA. CDR3 sequence: CASSLAGGQLFF. Using reference TRBV7-2 and TRBJ1-4 for the parts outside the CDR3, the full variable domain is GAGVSQSPSNKVTEKGKDVELRCDPISGHTALYWYRQSLGQGLEFLIYFQGNSAPDKSGLPSDRFSAERTGGSVSTLTIQRTQQEDSAVYLCASSLAGGQLFFGSGTQLSVL.